This TCR beta chain was retrieved from a study of T cell changes during pregnancy in multiple sclerosis. The V segment lost 4 bases and the J segment 4 bases; nucleotides outside the gene matches: 14. The CDR3 runs 17 residues. Germline V gives CDR1 LNHNV, CDR2 YYDKDF (reference sequence). Profiled with immunoSEQ multiplex PCR; TCRdb holds only in-frame clones, not every one. This sample has 30,000 to 40,000 clones; approximately 94% occur once, and the top ten carry around 0.37%. This sequence originates from a female donor with multiple sclerosis, enrolled in a pregnancy study. Sequences were derived from CD4+ T cells from peripheral blood mononuclear cells, sampled in the second trimester of pregnancy. The chain joins TRBV15 to TRBJ1-2, with 8 bases identical to TRBD1. DNA for the CDR3: TGTGCCACCAGCAAAGGCGGCAGGGGGCGAAGTAGCTATGGCTACACCTTC. It is translated as CATSKGGRGRSSYGYTF.